These 8 T cell receptor beta chains share one sample of origin, sequenced in a study of cytomegalovirus exposure and HLA in healthy donors. PCR used 60 Vbeta primers and 13 Jbeta primers. Assay: immunoSEQ multiplex PCR; the TCRdb copy retains only in-frame clones and omits some. The table lists 100,000 to 150,000 clones. Sequencing was done on a sample of PBMCs. Receptors were obtained from a woman in her thirties or forties in good health and CMV-seronegative.

This chain links TRBV14 with TRBJ2-7, with D possibly TRBD1 on 6 matching bases. The CDR3 runs 13 residues. Trimming left V 4 bases short and J 5 bases short, with 12 bases between. The V gene's germline CDR1 is SGHDN and CDR2 FVKESK. The CDR3: CASSLQGHHEQYV. DNA of the CDR3: TGTGCCAGCAGCCTTCAGGGACACCACGAGCAGTACGTC.

The chain couples TRBV5-4 to TRBJ1-6, with TRBD1 identical over 8 bases. There are 16 residues in the CDR3. Losses at the gene ends were 5 bases for V and 8 bases for J; bases not matched to a gene: 12. CDR1 is SGHNT and CDR2 is YYREEE in the germline V gene (reference sequence). The CDR3 loop reads CASRPGQGGLDSPLHF. CDR3 nucleotide sequence: TGTGCCAGCAGACCTGGACAGGGCGGGCTCGATTCACCCCTCCACTTT.

The chain links TRBV7-9 to TRBJ2-5; TRBD2 is a possible D gene (7 bases). In germline, CDR1 is SEHNR, CDR2 FQNEAQ (reference sequence). The V end lost 5 bases, the J end lost 3 bases, and 22 bases lay between the germline ends. This CDR3 comprises 17 residues. CDR3 sequence: CASSIRGEGGAKETQYF. The DNA of the CDR3 is TGTGCCAGCAGCATTCGAGGAGAGGGGGGGGCCAAAGAGACCCAGTACTTC.

The J gene is TRBJ1-6, the V gene TRBV7-2; tentatively, D is TRBD1 (5 bases). This CDR3 region has 15 residues. Germline V gene data show CDR1 as SGHTA and CDR2 as FQGNSA. The V end was cut by 3 bases, the J end by 6 bases, with 12 bases between. The CDR3 DNA follows: TGTGCCAGCAGCTTGGGCAGGGTTAGTAATTCACCCCTCCACTTT. Translating gives CASSLGRVSNSPLHF.

This rearrangement joins TRBV7-2 to TRBJ1-3, with 9 nucleotides matching TRBD1. Germline CDR1 SGHTA, CDR2 FQGNSA. V lost 8 bases to trimming and J lost 2 bases; unmatched junction nucleotides: 1. CDR3 length: 13 residues. The CDR3 reads CASGTGTGNTIYF. The CDR3, as DNA: TGTGCCAGCGGGACAGGGACTGGAAACACCATATATTTT.

The rearrangement links TRBV7-2 to TRBJ2-1, with 10 bases matching TRBD2. V shed 3 bases and J 8 bases; nucleotides not matched to a gene: 7. Germline CDR1 is SGHTA and CDR2 is FQGNSA. The CDR3 extends over 15 amino acids. The CDR3 DNA sequence: TGTGCCAGCAGCTTCTCAGCGGGGGGGAGGCATGAGCAGTTCTTC. This sequence encodes CASSFSAGGRHEQFF. Filled out from reference TRBV7-2 and TRBJ2-1, the complete variable domain reads GAGVSQSPSNKVTEKGKDVELRCDPISGHTALYWYRQSLGQGLEFLIYFQGNSAPDKSGLPSDRFSAERTGGSVSTLTIQRTQQEDSAVYLCASSFSAGGRHEQFFGPGTRLTVL.

This rearrangement joins TRBV6-6 to TRBJ2-3; D may be TRBD2 (6 bases). This CDR3 spans 15 amino acids. Trimming stripped 5 bases from V and 0 bases from J, with 12 bases between. Germline V gives CDR1 MNHNY, CDR2 SVGAGI (reference sequence). The CDR3 spells CASSPRGTSTDTQYF. The CDR3 region has the DNA TGTGCCAGCAGTCCCCGGGGGACGAGCACAGATACGCAGTATTTT.

The chain employs TRBV6-1 and TRBJ2-1; D is ambiguous. Per the germline V gene, CDR1 is MNHNS and CDR2 is SASEGT. The V end was cut by 2 bases, the J end by 8 bases, with 7 bases between. The CDR3 spans 12 residues. The CDR3 sequence: CASSEYQDEQFF. The CDR3 DNA reads as TGTGCCAGCAGTGAATACCAGGATGAGCAGTTCTTC.